This T cell receptor beta chain was identified in a study of ipilimumab plus nivolumab after autologous stem cell transplantation. This CDR3 has 13 residues. Germline V gene data show CDR1 as SGDLS and CDR2 as YYNGEE. A word on this clone: Its matching antigen is unknown. The junction and the germline gene differ at one end; a read error may be behind it. Other DNA sequences in this sample translate to the same CDR3.

Study-wide points: Authors suggest TCR repertoire, Treg phenotype and gut microbiota support further study.

The table came from immunoSEQ multiplex PCR; TCRdb's copy has only in-frame clones and leaves some out. The sample records some 10,000 clones, nearly 80% being singletons. This chain joins TRBV9 and TRBJ2-2, with D tentatively TRBD1 (6 bases). This receptor was taken from a male donor with diffuse large B-cell lymphoma. Sequencing was performed on PBMCs, taken in a trial of ipilimumab plus nivolumab as post-transplant consolidation. The CDR3: CASRGANTGELFF. The CDR3 nucleotides read TGTGCCAGCAGGGGGGCGAACACCGGGGAGCTATTTTTT.